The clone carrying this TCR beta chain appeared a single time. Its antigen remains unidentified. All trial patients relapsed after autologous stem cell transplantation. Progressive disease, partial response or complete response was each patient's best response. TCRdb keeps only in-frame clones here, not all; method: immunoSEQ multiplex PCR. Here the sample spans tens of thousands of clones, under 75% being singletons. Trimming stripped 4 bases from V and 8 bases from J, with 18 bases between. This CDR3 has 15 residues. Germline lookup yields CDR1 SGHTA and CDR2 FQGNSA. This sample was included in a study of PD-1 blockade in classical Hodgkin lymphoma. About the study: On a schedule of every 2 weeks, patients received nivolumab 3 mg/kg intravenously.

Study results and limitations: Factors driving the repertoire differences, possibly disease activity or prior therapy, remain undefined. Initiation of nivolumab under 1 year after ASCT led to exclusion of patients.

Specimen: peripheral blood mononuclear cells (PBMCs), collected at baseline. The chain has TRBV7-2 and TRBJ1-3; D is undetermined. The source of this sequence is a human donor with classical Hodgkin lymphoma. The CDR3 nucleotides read TGTGCCAGCAGCTCTCTCCCCACTTCGATGGACACCATATATTTT. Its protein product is CASSSLPTSMDTIYF.